This TCR beta chain was recorded in a study of cytomegalovirus exposure and HLA in healthy donors. 60 Vbeta and 13 Jbeta primers were used in PCR. Generated by immunoSEQ multiplex PCR, the TCRdb table keeps only in-frame clones and is missing some. The sample contains roughly 110,000 clones, less than 85% of which appear only once. Study results and limitations: Later analysis associated a missense DCLRE1C variant with TCR beta V- and J-gene trimming. Clonal expansion, a later analysis showed, was greater in HLA-associated TCR beta chains than in equally common others. Three of the chains that were CMV-associated were confirmed in vitro to be specific for CMV antigens.

In regard to this clone: What it binds is not known.

V lost 0 bases and J 5 bases, leaving 17 bases between the germline ends. Germline CDR1 reads SGHNT; CDR2 reads YYREEE (reference sequence). The CDR3 consists of 16 residues. The donors gave bone marrow, and they were healthy. This receptor was obtained from a man between 18 and 29 years old in good health and CMV-seronegative. The chain recombines TRBV5-4 with TRBJ2-5; the D gene is possibly TRBD1 (6 bases). The specimen was PBMCs. The CDR3, as DNA: TGTGCCAGCAGCTTGGTTACAGGGCGACAAAGGGAGACCCAGTACTTC. Amino acid sequence: CASSLVTGRQRETQYF.